The present T cell receptor beta chain was sequenced within a study of blood T cell repertoires in COVID-19. Seattle patients were enrolled during active infection and followed longitudinally. This CDR3 is 13 amino acids long. The germline V gene has CDR1 SGHTA and CDR2 FQGTGA. V was trimmed by 5 bases and J by 1 base, leaving 5 bases between them. Study processing details: For nucleated cells, counts were estimated from reference gene primer amplification. Assay used: immunoSEQ multiplex PCR; TCRdb lists only in-frame clones, some missing. V and J calls and clone size are those listed in that table; D and trimming were worked out from the DNA. This table holds 300,000 to 400,000 clones, approximately 90% found once.

Sequences were obtained from peripheral blood. The chain combines TRBV7-3 with TRBJ2-2, with no clear D. The receptor was derived from a young man with COVID-19, enrolled during active disease. The CDR3 DNA follows: TGTGCCAGCAGCCCCCGGAACACCGGGGAGCTGTTTTTT. It is translated as CASSPRNTGELFF.